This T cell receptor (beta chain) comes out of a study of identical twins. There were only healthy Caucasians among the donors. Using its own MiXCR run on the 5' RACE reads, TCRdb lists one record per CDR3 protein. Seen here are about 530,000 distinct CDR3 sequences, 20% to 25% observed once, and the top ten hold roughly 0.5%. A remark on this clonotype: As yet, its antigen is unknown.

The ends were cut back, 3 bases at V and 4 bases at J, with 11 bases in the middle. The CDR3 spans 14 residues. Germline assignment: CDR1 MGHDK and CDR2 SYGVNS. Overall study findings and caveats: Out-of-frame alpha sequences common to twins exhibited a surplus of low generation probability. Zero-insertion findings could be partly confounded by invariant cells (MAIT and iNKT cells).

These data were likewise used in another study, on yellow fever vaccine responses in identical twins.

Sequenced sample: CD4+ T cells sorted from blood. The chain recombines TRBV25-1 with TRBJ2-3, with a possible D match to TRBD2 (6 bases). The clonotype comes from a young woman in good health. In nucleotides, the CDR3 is TGTGCCAGCAGTGAGCAAGCGGGTCCAGATACGCAGTATTTT. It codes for CASSEQAGPDTQYF.